This TCR beta chain was captured by sequencing in a study of long-term antiretroviral therapy in people with HIV. The CDR3 runs to 15 residues. Trimming removed 2 bases from V and 7 bases from J; junction bases left unmatched: 9. Germline V gives CDR1 SGHDT, CDR2 YYEEEE. On this clone: Its antigen is as yet unknown.

Study observations and caveats: The study collected blood between about 2003 and 2017, possibly under older ART regimens.

Investigators performed immunoSEQ version v3.0 at survey level. Here immunoSEQ multiplex PCR was the method, and the copy in TCRdb shows in-frame clones only, minus some. The sample yields roughly 14,000 clones, about 80% seen once. The material was unsorted PBMCs, obtained just before starting antiretroviral therapy. The gene calls are TRBV5-6 and TRBJ1-1; TRBD1 matches 9 bases. The receptor was isolated from a man aged 35 to 55 with HIV. The CDR3 DNA follows: TGTGCCAGCAGCTTCGGGACAGGGCAAAAGGTTGAAGCTTTCTTT. It is translated as CASSFGTGQKVEAFF.